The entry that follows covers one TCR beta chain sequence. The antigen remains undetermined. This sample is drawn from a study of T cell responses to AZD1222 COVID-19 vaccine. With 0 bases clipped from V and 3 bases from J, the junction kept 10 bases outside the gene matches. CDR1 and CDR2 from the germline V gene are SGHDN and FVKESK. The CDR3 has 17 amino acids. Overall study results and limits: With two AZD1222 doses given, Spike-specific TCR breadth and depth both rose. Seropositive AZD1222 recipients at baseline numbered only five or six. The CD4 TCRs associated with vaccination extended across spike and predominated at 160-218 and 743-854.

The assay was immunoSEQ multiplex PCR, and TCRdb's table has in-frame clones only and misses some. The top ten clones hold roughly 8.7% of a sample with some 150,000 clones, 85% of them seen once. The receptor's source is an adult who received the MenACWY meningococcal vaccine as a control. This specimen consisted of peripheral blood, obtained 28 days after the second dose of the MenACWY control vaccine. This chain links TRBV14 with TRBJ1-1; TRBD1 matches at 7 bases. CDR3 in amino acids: CASSQEVRYRGDTEAFF. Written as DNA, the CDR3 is TGTGCCAGCAGCCAAGAAGTTAGATACAGGGGAGACACTGAAGCTTTCTTT.